A selection of T cell receptor beta chains follows, all from one sample in a study of blood T cell repertoires in COVID-19. Profiling relied on immunoSEQ multiplex PCR, and the TCRdb table lists in-frame clones only, not all of them. The sample has approximately 97,000 clones, roughly 89% seen once. Sequenced input: peripheral blood. All receptors come from a woman in her forties or fifties with COVID-19, enrolled during active disease. The CDR3 runs from the conserved cysteine through the conserved F or W. D genes are given only for firm matches.

J,V,length,D,CDR3,DNA
TRBJ1-2,TRBV4-3,16,NA,CASSPTLGGHRYGYTF,TGCGCCAGCAGCCCCACCCTGGGAGGTCACCGATATGGCTACACCTTC
TRBJ2-1,TRBV27,16,TRBD2,CASRTSGGGPYNEQFF,TGTGCCAGCAGGACTAGCGGGGGGGGTCCCTACAATGAGCAGTTCTTC
TRBJ2-5,TRBV9,14,TRBD1,CASSVGTDRETQYF,TGTGCCAGCAGCGTCGGGACAGATAGGGAGACCCAGTACTTC
TRBJ2-7,TRBV6-2/TRBV6-3,16,TRBD2,CASSYFGLAGNYEQYF,TGTGCCAGCAGTTACTTCGGACTAGCGGGAAACTACGAGCAGTACTTC
TRBJ2-1,TRBV4-1,13,NA,CASSQDLRWEQFF,TGCGCCAGCAGCCAAGATCTTCGGTGGGAGCAGTTCTTC
TRBJ2-1,TRBV7-9,15,TRBD1,CASSSGQGGYNEQFF,TGTGCCAGCAGTTCCGGACAGGGAGGATACAATGAGCAGTTCTTC
TRBJ1-2,TRBV24-1,17,TRBD1,CATSDSDASGTDSGYTF,TGTGCCACCAGTGACTCTGATGCCTCCGGGACAGACTCTGGCTACACCTTC
TRBJ2-4,TRBV5-8,15,NA,CASSPQIGIKNIQYF,TGTGCCAGCAGCCCACAGATCGGGATTAAAAACATTCAGTACTTC
TRBJ1-6,TRBV14,16,NA,CASSQEGPSMNSPLHF,TGTGCCAGCAGCCAAGAGGGGCCCTCTATGAATTCACCCCTCCACTTT
TRBJ2-7,TRBV19,15,NA,CASSIDTAGDSEQYF,TGTGCCAGTAGTATAGATACCGCCGGTGATAGCGAGCAGTACTTC
TRBJ1-5,TRBV27,16,TRBD1,CASIEKPGQAVMPQHF,TGTGCCAGCATCGAAAAACCGGGACAGGCGGTTATGCCCCAGCATTTT
TRBJ1-2,TRBV10-2,13,NA,CASSERGYNGYTF,TGCGCCAGCAGTGAGAGGGGGTACAATGGCTACACCTTC
TRBJ1-1,TRBV6-5,13,TRBD1,CASMGQGNTEAFF,TGTGCCAGTATGGGACAGGGGAACACTGAAGCTTTCTTT
TRBJ2-7,TRBV5-4,13,NA,CASTSTGSLEQYF,TGTGCCAGCACCTCGACAGGTTCACTCGAGCAGTACTTC
TRBJ1-3,TRBV2,14,NA,CASSVRGDGNTIYF,TGTGCCAGCAGTGTCCGGGGTGATGGAAACACCATATATTTT
TRBJ2-5,TRBV21-1,17,NA,CASSNDPSGGTQETQYF,TGTGCCAGCAGCAACGACCCTAGCGGGGGTACCCAAGAGACCCAGTACTTC
TRBJ2-5,TRBV19,17,NA,CASSITSGARYQETQYF,TGTGCCAGTAGTATCACTTCGGGTGCGAGGTACCAAGAGACCCAGTACTTC
TRBJ1-2,TRBV30,15,NA,CAWRGARGAYYGYTF,TGTGCCTGGAGGGGTGCACGGGGGGCCTACTATGGCTACACCTTC
TRBJ1-4,TRBV7-9,14,TRBD1,CASGGRGSNEKLFF,TGTGCCAGCGGCGGCAGGGGGTCGAATGAAAAACTGTTTTTT
TRBJ1-2,TRBV5-8,11,NA,CASSLAGGYTF,TGTGCCAGCAGCTTGGCAGGCGGCTACACCTTC
TRBJ2-6,TRBV19,15,NA,CASSPRTNQANVLTF,TGTGCCAGTAGCCCGAGGACAAATCAGGCCAACGTCCTGACTTTC
TRBJ2-3,TRBV2,18,TRBD2,CASSRTSGGVRIQDTQYF,TGTGCCAGCAGTCGTACTAGCGGGGGCGTGAGGATTCAAGATACGCAGTATTTT
TRBJ1-2,TRBV11-3,14,TRBD1,CASSLRTGWYGYTF,TGTGCCAGCAGCCTCCGGACAGGGTGGTATGGCTACACCTTC
TRBJ2-7,TRBV19,14,TRBD1,CASSILAGGYEQYF,TGTGCCAGTAGTATCTTGGCAGGGGGCTACGAGCAGTACTTC
TRBJ1-3,TRBV11-2,15,NA,CASSSTGPSGNTIYF,TGTGCCAGCAGCTCCACAGGGCCCTCTGGAAACACCATATATTTT
TRBJ2-3,TRBV7-2,17,TRBD2,CASSTRTSGGGTDTQYF,TGTGCCAGCAGCACCCGGACTAGCGGGGGGGGCACAGATACGCAGTATTTT
TRBJ2-3,TRBV6-5,13,NA,CASNRVGAGTQYF,TGTGCCAGCAACAGGGTCGGGGCAGGCACGCAGTATTTT
TRBJ1-1,TRBV7-6,15,NA,CASSSEARTDTEAFF,TGTGCCAGCAGCTCGGAGGCCAGGACAGACACTGAAGCTTTCTTT
TRBJ1-3,TRBV19,12,NA,CAVPGGRNTIYF,TGTGCCGTTCCTGGCGGTAGGAACACCATATATTTT
TRBJ1-6,TRBV19,12,NA,CASSIRGRPLHF,TGTGCCAGTAGTATACGGGGGAGACCCCTCCACTTT
TRBJ1-6,TRBV13,16,NA,CASSLGQRLSYSPLHF,TGTGCCAGCAGCTTAGGCCAGCGCCTTTCATATTCACCCCTCCACTTT
TRBJ1-2,TRBV27,15,NA,CASSRTRGANYGYTF,TGTGCCAGCAGTCGAACTCGGGGGGCTAACTATGGCTACACCTTC
TRBJ2-1,TRBV6-5,16,TRBD2,CASSYSRLAGINEQFF,TGTGCCAGCAGTTACTCAAGACTAGCGGGGATCAATGAGCAGTTCTTC
TRBJ1-4,TRBV5-4,14,NA,CASSLGAVGEKLFF,TGTGCCAGCAGCTTGGGGGCAGTAGGTGAAAAACTGTTTTTT
TRBJ2-2,TRBV18,13,NA,CASSPTDTGELFF,TGTGCCAGCTCACCGACAGACACCGGGGAGCTGTTTTTT
TRBJ2-1,TRBV9,18,TRBD1,CASSVDPIGTGVRNEQFF,TGTGCCAGCAGCGTCGATCCAATCGGGACAGGGGTTCGAAATGAGCAGTTCTTC